This TCR beta chain was profiled in a study of identifying expanded T cells in peripheral blood. Germline lookup yields CDR1 WSHSY and CDR2 SAAADI. This CDR3 is 15 amino acids long. After removal of 7 bases from V and 9 bases from J, the junction contained 13 bases not matched to a gene. During the collection period, no donor immune events like infections were recorded. This table comes from immunoSEQ multiplex PCR, and its TCRdb copy is limited to in-frame clones, with some not included. The sample shows 60,000 to 70,000 clones, about 80% of them seen only once. The sample consisted of blood. The source is a person between 18 and 75 years old in good health. The chain links TRBV10-2 to TRBJ2-1, with 9 bases aligning to TRBD2. In DNA, the CDR3 is TGCGCCAGCACCACAGCGGGCGGGAGGGCAGGTGAGCAGTTCTTC. Its translation is CASTTAGGRAGEQFF.